This T cell receptor beta chain emerged from a study of shared clonotypes between healthy human individuals. Repertoires were generated with immunoSEQ multiplex PCR, while TCRdb's copy carries only in-frame clones and drops some. This table holds about 230,000 clones, approximately 70% found once. This CDR3 contains 16 residues. V shed 3 bases and J shed 5 bases, with 18 bases lying between them. Germline V gene data show CDR1 as ENHRY and CDR2 as SYGVKD. With regard to this clone: The antigen is undetermined.

Findings and caveats of the study: The sampled material consisted only of blood, and tissue repertoires are likely to differ. The four-donor shared clonotypes exceeded non-shared clonotypes in generation probability, with non-shared ones scoring lower.

The sequenced material came from memory CD4+ T cells sorted from blood. The subset here: CD45RA-negative fraction. This clonotype was obtained from a man under 40 in good health. The chain carries TRBV10-3 and TRBJ2-3, with D possibly being TRBD1 (6 bases). In DNA, the CDR3 is TGTGCCATCAGTGAAATCAGGGGTCCATTCGGAGATACGCAGTATTTT. This codes for CAISEIRGPFGDTQYF.